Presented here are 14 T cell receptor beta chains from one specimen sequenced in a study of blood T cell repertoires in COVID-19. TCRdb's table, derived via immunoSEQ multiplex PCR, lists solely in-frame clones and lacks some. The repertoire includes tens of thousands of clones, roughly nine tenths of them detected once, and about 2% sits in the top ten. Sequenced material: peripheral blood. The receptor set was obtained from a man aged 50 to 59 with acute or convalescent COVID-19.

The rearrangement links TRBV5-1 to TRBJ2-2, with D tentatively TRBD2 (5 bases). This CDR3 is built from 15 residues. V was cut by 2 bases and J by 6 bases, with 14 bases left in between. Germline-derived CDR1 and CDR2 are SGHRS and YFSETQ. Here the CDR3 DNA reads TGCGCCAGCAGCTTACTAGACATACCTCCCGGGGAGCTGTTTTTT. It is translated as CASSLLDIPPGELFF.

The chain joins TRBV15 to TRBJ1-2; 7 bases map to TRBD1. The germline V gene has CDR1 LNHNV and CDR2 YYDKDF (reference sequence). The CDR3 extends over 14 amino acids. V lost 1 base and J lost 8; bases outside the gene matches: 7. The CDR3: CATSRGTGVRGYTF. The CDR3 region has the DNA TGTGCCACCAGCAGAGGAACAGGGGTTCGCGGCTACACCTTC.

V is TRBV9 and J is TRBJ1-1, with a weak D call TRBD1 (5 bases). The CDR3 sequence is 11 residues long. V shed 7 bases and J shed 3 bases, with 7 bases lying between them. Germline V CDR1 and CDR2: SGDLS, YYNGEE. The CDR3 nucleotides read TGTGCCAGCGGCAGGGACACTGAAGCTTTCTTT. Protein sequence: CASGRDTEAFF.

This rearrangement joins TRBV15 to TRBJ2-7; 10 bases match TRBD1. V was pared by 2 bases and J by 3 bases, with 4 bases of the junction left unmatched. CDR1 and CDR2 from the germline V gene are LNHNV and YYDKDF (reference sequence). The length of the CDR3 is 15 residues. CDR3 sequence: CATSRRGTGVYEQYV. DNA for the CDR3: TGTGCCACCAGCAGACGAGGGACAGGGGTCTACGAGCAGTACGTC.

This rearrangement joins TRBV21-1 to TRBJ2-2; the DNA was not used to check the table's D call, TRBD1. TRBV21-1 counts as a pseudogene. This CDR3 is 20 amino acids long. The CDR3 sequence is CASSKALGTGGIGNTGELFF. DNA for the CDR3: TGTGCCAGCAGCAAAGCGCTTGGGACAGGGGGGATTGGGAACACCGGGGAGCTGTTTTTT.

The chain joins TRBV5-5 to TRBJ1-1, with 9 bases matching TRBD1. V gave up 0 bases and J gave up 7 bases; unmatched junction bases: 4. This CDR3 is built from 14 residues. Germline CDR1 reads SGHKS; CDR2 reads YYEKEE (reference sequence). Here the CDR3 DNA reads TGTGCCAGCAGCTTGGGGGACAGGGTTCGTGAAGCTTTCTTT. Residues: CASSLGDRVREAFF.

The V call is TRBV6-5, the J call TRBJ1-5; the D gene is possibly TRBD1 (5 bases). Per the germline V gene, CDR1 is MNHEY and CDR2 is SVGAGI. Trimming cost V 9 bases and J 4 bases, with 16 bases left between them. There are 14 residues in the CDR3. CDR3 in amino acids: CASREYTGNQPQHF. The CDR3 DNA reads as TGTGCCAGTCGAGAGTACACAGGTAATCAGCCCCAGCATTTT.

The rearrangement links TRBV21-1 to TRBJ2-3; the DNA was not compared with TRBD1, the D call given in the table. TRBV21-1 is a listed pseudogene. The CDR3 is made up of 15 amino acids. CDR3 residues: CASLAGTGGPDTQYF. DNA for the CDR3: TGTGCCAGTCTAGCCGGGACAGGGGGCCCAGATACGCAGTATTTT.

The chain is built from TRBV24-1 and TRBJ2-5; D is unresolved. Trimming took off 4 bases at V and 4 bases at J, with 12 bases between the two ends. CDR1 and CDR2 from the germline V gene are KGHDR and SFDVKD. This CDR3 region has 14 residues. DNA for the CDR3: TGTGCCACCAGTGAAGAGCGCGTTCCAGAGACCCAGTACTTC. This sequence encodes CATSEERVPETQYF.

The CDR3 here is CATSRDLAGNEKLFF. As DNA, the CDR3 is TGTGCCACCAGCAGAGATCTTGCCGGGAATGAAAAACTGTTTTTT. The chain carries TRBV15 and TRBJ1-4; no clear D. The CDR3 has 15 residues. Trimming stripped 0 bases from V and 5 bases from J, with 10 bases between. Per germline, CDR1 LNHNV and CDR2 YYDKDF (reference sequence).

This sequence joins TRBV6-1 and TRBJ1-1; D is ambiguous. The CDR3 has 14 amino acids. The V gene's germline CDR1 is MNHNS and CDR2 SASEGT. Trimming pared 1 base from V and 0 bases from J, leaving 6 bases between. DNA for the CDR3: TGTGCCAGCAGTGAAGGCGGTATGAACACTGAAGCTTTCTTT. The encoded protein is CASSEGGMNTEAFF.

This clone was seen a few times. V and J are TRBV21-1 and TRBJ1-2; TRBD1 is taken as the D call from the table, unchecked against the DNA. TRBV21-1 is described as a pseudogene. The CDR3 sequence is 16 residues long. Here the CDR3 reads CASSNKINRDRGCYTF. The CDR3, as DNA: TGTGCCAGCAGCAACAAAATAAACCGGGACAGGGGTTGCTACACCTTC.

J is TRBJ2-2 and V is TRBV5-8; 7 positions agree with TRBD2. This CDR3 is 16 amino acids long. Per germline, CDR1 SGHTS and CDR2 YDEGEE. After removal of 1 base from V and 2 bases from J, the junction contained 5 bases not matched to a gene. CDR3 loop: CASSLLGGDNTGELFF. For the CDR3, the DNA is TGTGCCAGCAGCTTGCTGGGGGGGGACAACACCGGGGAGCTGTTTTTT.

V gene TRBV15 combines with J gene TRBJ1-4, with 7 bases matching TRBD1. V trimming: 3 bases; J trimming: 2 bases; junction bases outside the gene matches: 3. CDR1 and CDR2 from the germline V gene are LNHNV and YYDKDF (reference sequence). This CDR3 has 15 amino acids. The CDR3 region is CATSRLRGTNEKLFF. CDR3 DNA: TGTGCCACCAGCAGGCTCAGGGGGACTAATGAAAAACTGTTTTTT. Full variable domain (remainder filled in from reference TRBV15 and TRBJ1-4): DAMVIQNPRYQVTQFGKPVTLSCSQTLNHNVMYWYQQKSSQAPKLLFHYYDKDFNNEADTPDNFQSRRPNTSFCFLDIRSPGLGDTAMYLCATSRLRGTNEKLFFGSGTQLSVL.